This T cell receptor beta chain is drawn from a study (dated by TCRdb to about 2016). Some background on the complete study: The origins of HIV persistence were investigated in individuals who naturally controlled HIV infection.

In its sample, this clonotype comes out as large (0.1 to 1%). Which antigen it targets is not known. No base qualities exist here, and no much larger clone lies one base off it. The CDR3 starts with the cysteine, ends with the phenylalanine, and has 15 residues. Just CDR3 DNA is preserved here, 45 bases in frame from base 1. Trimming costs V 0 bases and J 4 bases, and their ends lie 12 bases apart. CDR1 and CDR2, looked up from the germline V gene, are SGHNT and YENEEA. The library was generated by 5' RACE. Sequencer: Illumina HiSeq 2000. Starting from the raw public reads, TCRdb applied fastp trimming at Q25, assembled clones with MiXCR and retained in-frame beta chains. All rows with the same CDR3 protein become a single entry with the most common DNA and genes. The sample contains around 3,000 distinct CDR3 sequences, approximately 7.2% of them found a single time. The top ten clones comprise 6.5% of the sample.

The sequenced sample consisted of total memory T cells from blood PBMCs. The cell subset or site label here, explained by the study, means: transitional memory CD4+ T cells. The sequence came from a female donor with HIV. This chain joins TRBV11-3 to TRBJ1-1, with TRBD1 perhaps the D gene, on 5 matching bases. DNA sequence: TGTGCCAGCAGCTTAGACTCGCGGGGGGGCACTGAAGCTTTCTTT. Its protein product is CASSLDSRGGTEAFF.